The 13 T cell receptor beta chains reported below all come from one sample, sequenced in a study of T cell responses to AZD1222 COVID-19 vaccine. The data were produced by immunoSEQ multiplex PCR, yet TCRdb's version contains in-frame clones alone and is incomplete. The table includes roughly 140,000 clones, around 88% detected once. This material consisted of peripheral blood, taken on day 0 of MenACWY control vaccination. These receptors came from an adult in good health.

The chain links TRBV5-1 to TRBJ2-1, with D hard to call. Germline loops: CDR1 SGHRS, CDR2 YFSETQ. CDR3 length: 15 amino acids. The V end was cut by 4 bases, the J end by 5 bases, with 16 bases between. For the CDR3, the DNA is TGCGCCAGCAGCGGTCCCCAGTCTGGTGACAATGAGCAGTTCTTC. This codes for CASSGPQSGDNEQFF. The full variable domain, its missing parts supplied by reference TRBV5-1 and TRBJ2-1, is KAGVTQTPRYLIKTRGQQVTLSCSPISGHRSVSWYQQTPGQGLQFLFEYFSETQRNKGNFPGRFSGRQFSNSRSEMNVSTLELGDSALYLCASSGPQSGDNEQFFGPGTRLTVL.

The CDR3 loop reads CASSLLPGVAYEQYF. CDR3 nucleotide sequence: TGTGCCAGCAGCTTATTGCCGGGTGTCGCCTACGAGCAGTACTTC. This chain uses TRBV7-2 with TRBJ2-7, with D unclear. Per the germline V gene, CDR1 is SGHTA and CDR2 is FQGNSA. CDR3 length equals 15 residues. V was trimmed by 2 bases and J by 2 bases, leaving 13 bases between them.

The CDR3 sequence: CASSPQWEVGEKLFF. For the CDR3, the DNA is TGTGCCAGCAGCCCGCAGTGGGAAGTTGGGGAAAAACTGTTTTTT. The V and J genes are TRBV3-1 (or the pseudogene TRBV3-2) and TRBJ1-4, with no clear D. This CDR3 has 15 amino acids. The germline CDR1 and CDR2 sequences are LGHDT and YNNKEL (reference sequence). V dropped 4 bases and J dropped 8 bases, with 17 bases sitting between them.

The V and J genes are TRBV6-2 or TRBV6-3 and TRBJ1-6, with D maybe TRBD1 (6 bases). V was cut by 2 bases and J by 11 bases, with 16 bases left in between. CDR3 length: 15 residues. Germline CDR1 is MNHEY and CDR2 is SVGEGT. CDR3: CASSYGGQAGPPLHF. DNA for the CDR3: TGTGCCAGCAGTTACGGGGGACAAGCGGGACCACCCCTCCACTTT.

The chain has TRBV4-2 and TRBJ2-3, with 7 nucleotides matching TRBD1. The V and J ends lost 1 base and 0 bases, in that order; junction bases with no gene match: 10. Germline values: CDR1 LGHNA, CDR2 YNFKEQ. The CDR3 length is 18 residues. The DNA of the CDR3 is TGTGCCAGCAGCCAAGGCTCAACGGGACAGTCTAGCACAGATACGCAGTATTTT. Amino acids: CASSQGSTGQSSTDTQYF.

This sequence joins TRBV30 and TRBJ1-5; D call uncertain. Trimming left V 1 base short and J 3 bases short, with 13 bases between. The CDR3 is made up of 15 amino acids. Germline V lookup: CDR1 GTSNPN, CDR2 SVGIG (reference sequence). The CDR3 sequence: CAWSESRFSNQPQHF. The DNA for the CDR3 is TGTGCCTGGAGTGAATCGCGATTTTCCAATCAGCCCCAGCATTTT.

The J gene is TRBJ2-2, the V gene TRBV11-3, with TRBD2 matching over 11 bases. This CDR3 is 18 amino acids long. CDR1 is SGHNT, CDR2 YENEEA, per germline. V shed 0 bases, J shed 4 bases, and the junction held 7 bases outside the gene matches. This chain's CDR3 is CASSLDLWLAGGTGELFF. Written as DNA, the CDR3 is TGTGCCAGCAGCTTAGATCTTTGGCTAGCGGGAGGCACCGGGGAGCTGTTTTTT.

The CDR3 sequence is CASSQAGGKYNEQFF. The CDR3 region has the DNA TGTGCCAGCAGTCAGGCCGGGGGGAAATACAATGAGCAGTTCTTC. This rearrangement joins TRBV6-5 to TRBJ2-1; TRBD2 matches 7 bases. This CDR3 is built from 15 residues. V was clipped by 5 bases and J by 4 bases; unmatched bases: 8. CDR1 and CDR2 (germline): MNHEY, SVGAGI.

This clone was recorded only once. CDR3 sequence (DNA): TGTGCCAGCAGTCCCTCGGGGGGCTGGACCGGGGAGCTGTTTTTT. Residues: CASSPSGGWTGELFF. V usage is TRBV2 and J usage is TRBJ2-2, with D perhaps TRBD2 (7 bases). Germline V CDR1 and CDR2: SNHLY, FYNNEI. V lost 5 bases to trimming and J lost 5 bases, with 15 bases between them. The CDR3 is 15 amino acids.

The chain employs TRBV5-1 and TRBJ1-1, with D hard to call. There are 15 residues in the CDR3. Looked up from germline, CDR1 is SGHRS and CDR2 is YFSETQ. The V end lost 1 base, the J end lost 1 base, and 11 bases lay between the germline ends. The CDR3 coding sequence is TGCGCCAGCAGCTTGCGCGACACCAAGAACACTGAAGCTTTCTTT. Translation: CASSLRDTKNTEAFF. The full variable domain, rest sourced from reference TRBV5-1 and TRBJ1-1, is KAGVTQTPRYLIKTRGQQVTLSCSPISGHRSVSWYQQTPGQGLQFLFEYFSETQRNKGNFPGRFSGRQFSNSRSEMNVSTLELGDSALYLCASSLRDTKNTEAFFGQGTRLTVV.

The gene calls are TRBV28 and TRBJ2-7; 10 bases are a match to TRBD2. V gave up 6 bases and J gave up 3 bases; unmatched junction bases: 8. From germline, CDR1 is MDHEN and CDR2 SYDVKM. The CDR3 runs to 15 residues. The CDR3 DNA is TGTGCCAGCAGCCTAGCGGGAGCAACAAGCTACGAGCAGTACTTC. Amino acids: CASSLAGATSYEQYF.

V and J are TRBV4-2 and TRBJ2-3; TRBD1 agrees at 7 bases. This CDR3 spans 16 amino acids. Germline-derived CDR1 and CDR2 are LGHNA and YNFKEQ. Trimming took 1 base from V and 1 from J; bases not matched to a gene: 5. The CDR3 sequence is CASSQAGTARTDTQYF. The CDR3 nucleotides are TGTGCCAGCAGCCAAGCAGGGACAGCGCGCACAGATACGCAGTATTTT.

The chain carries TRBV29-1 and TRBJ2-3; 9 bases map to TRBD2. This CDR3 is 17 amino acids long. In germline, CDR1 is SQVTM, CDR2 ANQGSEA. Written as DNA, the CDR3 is TGCAGTTCCTCGGGGTATTTTCTAGCGGGAAAAGCGGATACGCAGTATTTT. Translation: CSSSGYFLAGKADTQYF.